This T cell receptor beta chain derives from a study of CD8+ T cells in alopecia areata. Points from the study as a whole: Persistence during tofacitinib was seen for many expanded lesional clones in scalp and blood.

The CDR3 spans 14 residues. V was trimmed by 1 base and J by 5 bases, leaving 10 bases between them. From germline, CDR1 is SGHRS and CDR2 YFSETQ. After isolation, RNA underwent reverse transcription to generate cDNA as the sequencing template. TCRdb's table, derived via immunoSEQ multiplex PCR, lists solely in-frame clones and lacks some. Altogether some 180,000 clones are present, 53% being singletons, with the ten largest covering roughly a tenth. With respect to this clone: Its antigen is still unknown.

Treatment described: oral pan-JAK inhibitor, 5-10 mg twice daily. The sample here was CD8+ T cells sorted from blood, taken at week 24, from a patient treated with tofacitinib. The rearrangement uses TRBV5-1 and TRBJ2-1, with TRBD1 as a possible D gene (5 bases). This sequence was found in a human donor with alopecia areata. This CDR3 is CASSLWGRNNEQFF. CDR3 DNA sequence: TGCGCCAGCAGCTTGTGGGGCAGGAACAATGAGCAGTTCTTC.